This T cell receptor (beta chain) was retrieved from a study of cytomegalovirus exposure and HLA in healthy donors. Germline V gene data show CDR1 as SGHNT and CDR2 as YYREEE (reference sequence). The CDR3 covers 15 residues. The junction had 6 bases not matched to a gene; V was cut back by 4 bases and J by 0 bases. The study's findings and limits: Several of the most significant clusters appeared linked to common viral pathogens, based on a later analysis.

A note on this clone: The antigen remains undetermined.

The PCR contained 60 Vbeta and 13 Jbeta primers. TCRdb's copy holds only in-frame clones and misses some; the assay was immunoSEQ multiplex PCR. The table has approximately 110,000 clones, 15% seen once. This rearrangement joins TRBV5-4 to TRBJ2-7, with 8 bases matching TRBD2. The TCR originated in a woman between 18 and 29 years old in good health and CMV-seronegative. Sequenced: PBMCs. CDR3 sequence (DNA): TGTGCCAGCAGCGGGCTAGCGGGCAGCTCCTACGAGCAGTACTTC. Translating gives CASSGLAGSSYEQYF.